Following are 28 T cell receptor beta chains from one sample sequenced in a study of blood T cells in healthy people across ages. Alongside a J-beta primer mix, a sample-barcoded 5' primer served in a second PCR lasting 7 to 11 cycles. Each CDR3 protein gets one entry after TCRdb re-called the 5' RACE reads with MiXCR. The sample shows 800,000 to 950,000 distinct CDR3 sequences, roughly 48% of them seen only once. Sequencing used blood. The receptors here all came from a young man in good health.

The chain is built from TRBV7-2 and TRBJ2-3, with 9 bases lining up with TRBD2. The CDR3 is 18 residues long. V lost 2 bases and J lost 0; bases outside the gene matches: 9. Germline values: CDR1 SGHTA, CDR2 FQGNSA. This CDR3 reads CASSLRSLAGPSTDTQYF. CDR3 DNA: TGTGCCAGCAGCTTAAGGTCCCTAGCGGGGCCTAGCACAGATACGCAGTATTTT.

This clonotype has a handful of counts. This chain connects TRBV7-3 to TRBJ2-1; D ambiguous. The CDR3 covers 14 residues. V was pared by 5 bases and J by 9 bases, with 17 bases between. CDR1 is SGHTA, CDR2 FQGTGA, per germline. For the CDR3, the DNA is TGTGCCAGCAGCCTCGACTCCCTAATAGGTGAGCAGTTCTTC. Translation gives CASSLDSLIGEQFF.

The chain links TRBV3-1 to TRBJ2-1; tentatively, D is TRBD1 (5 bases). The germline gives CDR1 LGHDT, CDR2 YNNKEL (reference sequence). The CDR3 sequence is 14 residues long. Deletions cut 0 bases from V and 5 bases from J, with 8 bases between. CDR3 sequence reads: CASSQDRVNNEQFF. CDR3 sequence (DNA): TGTGCCAGCAGCCAAGACAGGGTGAACAATGAGCAGTTCTTC.

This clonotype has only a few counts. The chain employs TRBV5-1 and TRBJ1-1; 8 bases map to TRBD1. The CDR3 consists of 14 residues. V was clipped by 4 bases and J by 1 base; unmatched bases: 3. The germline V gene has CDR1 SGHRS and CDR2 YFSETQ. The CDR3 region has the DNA TGCGCCAGCAGCGGTGACAGGGGGAACACTGAAGCTTTCTTT. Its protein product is CASSGDRGNTEAFF.

CDR3 residues: CSATTSVRDEQFF. The CDR3 DNA follows: TGCAGTGCTACGACTAGCGTCAGAGATGAGCAGTTCTTC. This chain connects TRBV20-1 to TRBJ2-1; 8 bases align to TRBD2. The CDR3 extends over 13 amino acids. V lost 4 bases to trimming and J lost 8 bases; unmatched junction nucleotides: 7. The V gene's germline CDR1 is DFQATT and CDR2 SNEGSKA (reference sequence).

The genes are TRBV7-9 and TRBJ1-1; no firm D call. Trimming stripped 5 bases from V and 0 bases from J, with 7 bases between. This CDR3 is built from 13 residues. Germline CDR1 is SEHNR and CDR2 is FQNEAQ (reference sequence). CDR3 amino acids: CASSPPVNTEAFF. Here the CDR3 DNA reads TGTGCCAGCAGCCCACCCGTGAACACTGAAGCTTTCTTT. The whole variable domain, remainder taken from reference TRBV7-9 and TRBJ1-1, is DTGVSQNPRHKITKRGQNVTFRCDPISEHNRLYWYRQTLGQGPEFLTYFQNEAQLEKSRLLSDRFSAERPKGSFSTLEIQRTEQGDSAMYLCASSPPVNTEAFFGQGTRLTVV.

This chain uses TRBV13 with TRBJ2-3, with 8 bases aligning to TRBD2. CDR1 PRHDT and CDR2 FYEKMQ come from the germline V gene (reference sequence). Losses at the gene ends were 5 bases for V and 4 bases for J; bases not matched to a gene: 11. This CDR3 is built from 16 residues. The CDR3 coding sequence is TGTGCCAGCAGCAAGTCGGGGGGGGCCGTAGCAGATACGCAGTATTTT. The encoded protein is CASSKSGGAVADTQYF.

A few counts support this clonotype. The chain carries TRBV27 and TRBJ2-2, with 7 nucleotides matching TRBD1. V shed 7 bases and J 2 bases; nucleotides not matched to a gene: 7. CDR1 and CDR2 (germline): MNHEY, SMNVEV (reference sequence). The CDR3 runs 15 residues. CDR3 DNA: TGTGCCAGCAATCCGGGACAGTCAAACACCGGGGAGCTGTTTTTT. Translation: CASNPGQSNTGELFF.

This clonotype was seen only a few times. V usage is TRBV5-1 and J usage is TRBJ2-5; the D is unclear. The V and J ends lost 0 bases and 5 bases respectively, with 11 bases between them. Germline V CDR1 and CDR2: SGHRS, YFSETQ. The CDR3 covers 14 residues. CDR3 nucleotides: TGCGCCAGCAGCTTGGACCCAAATGCGGAGACCCAGTACTTC. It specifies CASSLDPNAETQYF.

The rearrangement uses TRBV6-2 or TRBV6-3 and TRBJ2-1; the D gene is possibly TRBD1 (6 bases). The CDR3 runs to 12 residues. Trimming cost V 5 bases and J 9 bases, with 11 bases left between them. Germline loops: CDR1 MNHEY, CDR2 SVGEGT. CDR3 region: CASSNRAGEQFF. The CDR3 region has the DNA TGTGCCAGCAGTAACAGGGCCGGTGAGCAGTTCTTC.

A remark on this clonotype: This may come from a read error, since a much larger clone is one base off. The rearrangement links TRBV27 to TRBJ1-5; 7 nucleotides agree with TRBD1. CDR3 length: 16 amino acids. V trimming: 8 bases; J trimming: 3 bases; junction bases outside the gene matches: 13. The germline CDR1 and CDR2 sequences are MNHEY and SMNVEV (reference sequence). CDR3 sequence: CASSGTVSLPNQPQHF. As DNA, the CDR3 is TGTGCCAGCTCTGGGACAGTGAGTCTCCCCAATCAGCCCCAGCATTTT.

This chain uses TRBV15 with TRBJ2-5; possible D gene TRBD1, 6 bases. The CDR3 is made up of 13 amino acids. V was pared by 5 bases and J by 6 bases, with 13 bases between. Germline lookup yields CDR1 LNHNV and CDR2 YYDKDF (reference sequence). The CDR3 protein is CATSHRVKQTQYF. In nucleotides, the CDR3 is TGTGCCACCAGCCACAGGGTGAAACAGACCCAGTACTTC.

The CDR3 coding sequence is TGCAGCGCATCAGGGTCCACTGAAGCTTTCTTT. Translating it yields CSASGSTEAFF. The chain employs TRBV29-1 and TRBJ1-1; possible D gene TRBD1, 5 bases. The CDR3 runs to 11 residues. CDR1 is SQVTM and CDR2 is ANQGSEA in the germline V gene. The V end was cut by 7 bases, the J end by 4 bases, with 10 bases between.

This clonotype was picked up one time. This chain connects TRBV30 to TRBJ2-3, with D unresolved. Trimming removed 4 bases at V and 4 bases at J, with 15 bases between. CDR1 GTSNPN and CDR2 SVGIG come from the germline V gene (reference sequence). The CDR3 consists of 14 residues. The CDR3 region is CAWTKGWPPDTQYF. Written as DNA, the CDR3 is TGTGCCTGGACCAAAGGTTGGCCGCCAGATACGCAGTATTTT.

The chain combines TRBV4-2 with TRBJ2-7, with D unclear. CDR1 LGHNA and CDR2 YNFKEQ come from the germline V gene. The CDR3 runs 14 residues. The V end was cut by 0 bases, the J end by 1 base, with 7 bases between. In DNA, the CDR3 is TGTGCCAGCAGCCAAGATCACCAGTCCTACGAGCAGTACTTC. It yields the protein CASSQDHQSYEQYF.

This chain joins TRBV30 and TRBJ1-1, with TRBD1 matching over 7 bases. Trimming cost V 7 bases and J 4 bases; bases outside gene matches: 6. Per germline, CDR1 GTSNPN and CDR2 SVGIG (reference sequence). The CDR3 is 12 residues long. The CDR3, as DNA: TGTGCCTTCAACAGGGGTGGCACTGAAGCTTTCTTT. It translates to CAFNRGGTEAFF.

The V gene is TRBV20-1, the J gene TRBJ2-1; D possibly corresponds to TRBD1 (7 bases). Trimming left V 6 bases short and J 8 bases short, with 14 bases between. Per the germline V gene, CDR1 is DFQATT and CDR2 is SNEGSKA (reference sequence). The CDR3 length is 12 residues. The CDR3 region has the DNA TGCAGTGCCAGGGGGGTAGCCGATGAGCAGTTCTTC. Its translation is CSARGVADEQFF.

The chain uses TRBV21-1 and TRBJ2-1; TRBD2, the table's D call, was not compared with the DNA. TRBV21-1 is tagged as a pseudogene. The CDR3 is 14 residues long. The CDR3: CASSLPGLSGEQFF. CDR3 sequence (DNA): TGTGCCAGCAGCCTTCCCGGACTATCGGGTGAGCAGTTCTTC.

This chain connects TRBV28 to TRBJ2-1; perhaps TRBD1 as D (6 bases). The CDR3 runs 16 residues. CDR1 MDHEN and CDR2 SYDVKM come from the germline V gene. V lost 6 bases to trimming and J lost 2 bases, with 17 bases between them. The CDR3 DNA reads TGTGCCAGCAGCTACGCCCGAAACAGGGCCTACAATGAGCAGTTCTTC. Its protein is CASSYARNRAYNEQFF.

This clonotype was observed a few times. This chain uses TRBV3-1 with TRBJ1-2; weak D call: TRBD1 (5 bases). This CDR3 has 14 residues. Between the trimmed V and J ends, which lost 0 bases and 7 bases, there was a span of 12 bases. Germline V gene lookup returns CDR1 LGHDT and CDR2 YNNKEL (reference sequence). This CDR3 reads CASSQDQGRGGYTF. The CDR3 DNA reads TGTGCCAGCAGCCAAGATCAGGGAAGGGGTGGCTACACCTTC.

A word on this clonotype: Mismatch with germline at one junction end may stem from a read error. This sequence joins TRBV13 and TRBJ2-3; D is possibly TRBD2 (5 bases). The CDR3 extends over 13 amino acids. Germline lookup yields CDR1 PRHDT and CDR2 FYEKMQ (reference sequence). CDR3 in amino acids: CASSLQSGDTRYF. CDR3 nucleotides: TGTGCCAGCAGCTTACAGAGCGGAGATACGCGGTATTTT.

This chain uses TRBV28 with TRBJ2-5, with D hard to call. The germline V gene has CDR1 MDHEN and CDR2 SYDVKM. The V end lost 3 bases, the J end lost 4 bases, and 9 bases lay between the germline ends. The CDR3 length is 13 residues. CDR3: CASSFRVGETQYF. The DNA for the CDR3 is TGTGCCAGCAGTTTTAGGGTAGGAGAGACCCAGTACTTC.

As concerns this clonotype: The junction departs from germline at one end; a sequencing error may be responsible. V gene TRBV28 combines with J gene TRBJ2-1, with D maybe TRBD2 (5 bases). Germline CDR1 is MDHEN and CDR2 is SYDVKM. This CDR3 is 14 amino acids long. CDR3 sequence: CASSSPPGYNEQSF. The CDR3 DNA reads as TGTGCCAGCAGTTCTCCCCCGGGGTACAATGAGCAGTCCTTC.

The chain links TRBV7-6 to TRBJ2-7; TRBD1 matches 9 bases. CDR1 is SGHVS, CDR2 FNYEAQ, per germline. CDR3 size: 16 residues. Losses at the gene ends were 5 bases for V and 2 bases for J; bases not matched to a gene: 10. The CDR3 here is CASSPRTGGQTYEQYF. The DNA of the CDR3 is TGTGCCAGCAGCCCCAGAACAGGGGGCCAGACCTACGAGCAGTACTTC.

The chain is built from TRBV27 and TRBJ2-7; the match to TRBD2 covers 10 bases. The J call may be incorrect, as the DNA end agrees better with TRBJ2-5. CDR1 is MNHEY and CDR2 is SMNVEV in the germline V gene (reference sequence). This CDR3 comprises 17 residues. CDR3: CASSPGEGLALRETQYF. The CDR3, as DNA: TGTGCCAGCAGTCCGGGTGAGGGACTAGCGCTCAGGGAGACCCAGTACTTC.

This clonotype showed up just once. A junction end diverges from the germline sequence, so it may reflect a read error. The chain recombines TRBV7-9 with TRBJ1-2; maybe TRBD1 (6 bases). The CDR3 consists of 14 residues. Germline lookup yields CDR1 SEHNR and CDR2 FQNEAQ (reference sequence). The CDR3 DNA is TGTGCCGGCAGCTTAACACAGGGTGTCAATGGCTACACCTTC. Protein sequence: CAGSLTQGVNGYTF.

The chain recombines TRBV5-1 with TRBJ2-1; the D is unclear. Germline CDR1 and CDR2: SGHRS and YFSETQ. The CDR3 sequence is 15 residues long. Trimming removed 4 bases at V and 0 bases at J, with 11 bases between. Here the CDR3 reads CASSKDLSSYNEQFF. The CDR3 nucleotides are TGCGCCAGCAGCAAAGACTTGAGCTCCTACAATGAGCAGTTCTTC. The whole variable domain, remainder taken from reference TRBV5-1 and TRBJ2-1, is KAGVTQTPRYLIKTRGQQVTLSCSPISGHRSVSWYQQTPGQGLQFLFEYFSETQRNKGNFPGRFSGRQFSNSRSEMNVSTLELGDSALYLCASSKDLSSYNEQFFGPGTRLTVL.

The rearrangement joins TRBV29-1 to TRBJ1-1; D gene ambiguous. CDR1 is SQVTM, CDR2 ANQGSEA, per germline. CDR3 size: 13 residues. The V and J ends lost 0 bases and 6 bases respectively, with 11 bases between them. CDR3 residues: CSVEDRGSAEAFF. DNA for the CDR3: TGCAGCGTTGAAGATCGAGGCTCTGCTGAAGCTTTCTTT.